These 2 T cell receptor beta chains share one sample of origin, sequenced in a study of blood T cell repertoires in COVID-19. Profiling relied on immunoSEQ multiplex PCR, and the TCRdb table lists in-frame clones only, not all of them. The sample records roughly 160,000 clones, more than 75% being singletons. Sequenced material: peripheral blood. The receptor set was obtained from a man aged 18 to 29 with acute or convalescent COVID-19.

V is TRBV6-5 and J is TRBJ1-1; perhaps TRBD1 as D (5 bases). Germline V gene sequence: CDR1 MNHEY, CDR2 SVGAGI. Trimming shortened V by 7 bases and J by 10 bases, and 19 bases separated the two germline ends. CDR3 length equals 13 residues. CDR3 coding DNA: TGTGCCAGCATCTCCCTTACGAGCCAGGGAGCTTTCTTT. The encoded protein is CASISLTSQGAFF.

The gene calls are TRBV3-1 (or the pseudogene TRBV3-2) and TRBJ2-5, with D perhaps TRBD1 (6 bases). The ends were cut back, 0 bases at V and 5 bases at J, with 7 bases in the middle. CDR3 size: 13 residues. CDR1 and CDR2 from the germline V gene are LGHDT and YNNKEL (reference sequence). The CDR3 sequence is CASSQDRGETQYF. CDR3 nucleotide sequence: TGTGCCAGCAGCCAAGATAGGGGGGAGACCCAGTACTTC.